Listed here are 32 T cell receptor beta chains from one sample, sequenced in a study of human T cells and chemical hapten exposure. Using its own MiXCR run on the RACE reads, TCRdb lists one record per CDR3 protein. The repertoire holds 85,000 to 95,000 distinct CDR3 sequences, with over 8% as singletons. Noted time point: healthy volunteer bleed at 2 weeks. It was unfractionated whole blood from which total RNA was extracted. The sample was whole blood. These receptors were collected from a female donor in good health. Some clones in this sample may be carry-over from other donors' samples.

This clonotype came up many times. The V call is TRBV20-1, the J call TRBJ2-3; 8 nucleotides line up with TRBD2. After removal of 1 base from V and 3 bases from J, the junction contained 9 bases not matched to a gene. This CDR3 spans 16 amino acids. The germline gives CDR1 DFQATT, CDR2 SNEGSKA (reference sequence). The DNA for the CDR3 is TGCAGTGCTAGAGTGGATGGTAGCGGGGAAACAGATACGCAGTATTTT. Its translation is CSARVDGSGETDTQYF.

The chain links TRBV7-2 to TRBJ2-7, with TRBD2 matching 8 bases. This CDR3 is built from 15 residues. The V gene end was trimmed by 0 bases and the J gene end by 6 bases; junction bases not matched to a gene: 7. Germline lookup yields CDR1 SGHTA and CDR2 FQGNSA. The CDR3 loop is CASSLAPAGVVEQYF. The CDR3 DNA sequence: TGTGCCAGCAGCTTAGCGCCAGCGGGAGTGGTCGAGCAGTACTTC.

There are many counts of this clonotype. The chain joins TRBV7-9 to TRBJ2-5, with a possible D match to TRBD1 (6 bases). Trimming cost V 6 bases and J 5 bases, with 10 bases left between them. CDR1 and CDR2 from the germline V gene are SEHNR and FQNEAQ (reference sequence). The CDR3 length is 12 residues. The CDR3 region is CASRSTGETQYF. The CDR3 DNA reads TGTGCCAGCAGGTCCACAGGGGAGACCCAGTACTTC.

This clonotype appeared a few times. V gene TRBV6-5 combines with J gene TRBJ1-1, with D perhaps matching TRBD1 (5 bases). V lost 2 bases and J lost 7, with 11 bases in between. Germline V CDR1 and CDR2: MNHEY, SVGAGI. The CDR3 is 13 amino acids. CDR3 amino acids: CASSYAQGVEAFF. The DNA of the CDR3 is TGTGCCAGCAGTTACGCACAAGGGGTTGAAGCTTTCTTT.

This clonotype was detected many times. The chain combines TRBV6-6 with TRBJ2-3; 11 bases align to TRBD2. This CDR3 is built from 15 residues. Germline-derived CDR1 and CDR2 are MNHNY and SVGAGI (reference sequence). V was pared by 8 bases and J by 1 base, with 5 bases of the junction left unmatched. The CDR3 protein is CASAPGLAGTDTQYF. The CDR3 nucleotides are TGTGCCAGCGCCCCGGGACTAGCGGGCACAGATACGCAGTATTTT.

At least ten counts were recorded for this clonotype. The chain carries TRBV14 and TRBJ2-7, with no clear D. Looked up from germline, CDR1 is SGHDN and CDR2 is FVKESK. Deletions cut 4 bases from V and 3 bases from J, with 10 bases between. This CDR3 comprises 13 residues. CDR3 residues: CASSLHSRYEQYF. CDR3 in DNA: TGTGCCAGCAGCCTCCACAGCCGCTACGAGCAGTACTTC. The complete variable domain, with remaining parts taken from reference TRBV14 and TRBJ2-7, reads EAGVTQFPSHSVIEKGQTVTLRCDPISGHDNLYWYRRVMGKEIKFLLHFVKESKQDESGMPNNRFLAERTGGTYSTLKVQPAELEDSGVYFCASSLHSRYEQYFGPGTRLTVT.

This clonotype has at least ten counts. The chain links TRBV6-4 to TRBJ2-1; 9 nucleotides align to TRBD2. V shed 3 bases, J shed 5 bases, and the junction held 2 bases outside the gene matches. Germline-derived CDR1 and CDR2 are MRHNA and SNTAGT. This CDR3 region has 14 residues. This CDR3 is CASSEGTSHNEQFF. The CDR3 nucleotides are TGTGCCAGCAGTGAAGGGACTAGCCACAATGAGCAGTTCTTC.

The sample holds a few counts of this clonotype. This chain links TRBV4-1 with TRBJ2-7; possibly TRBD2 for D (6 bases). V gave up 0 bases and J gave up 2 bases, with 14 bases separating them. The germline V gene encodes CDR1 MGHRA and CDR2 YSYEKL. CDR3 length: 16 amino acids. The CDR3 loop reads CASSQDLAGTTYEQYF. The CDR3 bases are TGCGCCAGCAGCCAAGATCTCGCGGGGACGACCTACGAGCAGTACTTC.

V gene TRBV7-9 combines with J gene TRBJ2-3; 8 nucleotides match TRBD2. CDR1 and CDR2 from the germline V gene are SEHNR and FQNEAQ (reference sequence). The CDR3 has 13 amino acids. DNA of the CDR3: TGTGAGGCGCGGCGGGAGGACACAGATACGCAGTATTTT. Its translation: CEARREDTDTQYF.

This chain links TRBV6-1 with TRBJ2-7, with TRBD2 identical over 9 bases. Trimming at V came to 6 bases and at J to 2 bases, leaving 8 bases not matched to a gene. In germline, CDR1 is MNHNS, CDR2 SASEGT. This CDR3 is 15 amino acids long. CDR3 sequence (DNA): TGTGCCAGCAGATACCTAGCGGGACCGGCCTACGAGCAGTACTTC. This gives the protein CASRYLAGPAYEQYF.

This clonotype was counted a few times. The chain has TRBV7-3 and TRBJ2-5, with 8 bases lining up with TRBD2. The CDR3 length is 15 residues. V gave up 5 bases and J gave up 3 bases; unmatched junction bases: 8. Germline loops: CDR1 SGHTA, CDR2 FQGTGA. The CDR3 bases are TGTGCCAGCAGCCTGACAGCGGGAGTCGAAGAGACCCAGTACTTC. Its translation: CASSLTAGVEETQYF.

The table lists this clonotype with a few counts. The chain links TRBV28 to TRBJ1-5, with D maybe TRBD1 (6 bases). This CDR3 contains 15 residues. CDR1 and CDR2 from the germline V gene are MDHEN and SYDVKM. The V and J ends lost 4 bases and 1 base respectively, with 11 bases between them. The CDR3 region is CASSSDSASNQPQHF. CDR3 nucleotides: TGTGCCAGCAGTTCGGACAGCGCAAGCAATCAGCCCCAGCATTTT.

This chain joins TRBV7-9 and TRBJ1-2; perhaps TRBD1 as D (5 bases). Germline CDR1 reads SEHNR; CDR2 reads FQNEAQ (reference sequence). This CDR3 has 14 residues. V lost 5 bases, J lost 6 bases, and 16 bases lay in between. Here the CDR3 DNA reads TGTGCCAGCAGCAAGACAGAGGTTGGGGATGGCTACACCTTC. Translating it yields CASSKTEVGDGYTF.

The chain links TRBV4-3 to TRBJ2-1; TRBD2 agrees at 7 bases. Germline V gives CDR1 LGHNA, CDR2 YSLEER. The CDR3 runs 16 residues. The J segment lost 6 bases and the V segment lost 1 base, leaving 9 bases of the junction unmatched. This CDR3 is CASSQGLRERFNEQFF. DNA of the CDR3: TGCGCCAGCAGCCAAGGGCTGCGGGAGCGCTTCAATGAGCAGTTCTTC.

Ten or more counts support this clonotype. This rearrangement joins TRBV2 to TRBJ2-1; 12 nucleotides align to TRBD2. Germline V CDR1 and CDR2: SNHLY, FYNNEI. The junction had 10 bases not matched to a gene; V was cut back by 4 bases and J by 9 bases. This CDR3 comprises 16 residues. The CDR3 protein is CASSAPLAGGPGEQFF. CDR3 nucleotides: TGTGCCAGCAGTGCCCCCCTAGCGGGAGGGCCAGGTGAGCAGTTCTTC.

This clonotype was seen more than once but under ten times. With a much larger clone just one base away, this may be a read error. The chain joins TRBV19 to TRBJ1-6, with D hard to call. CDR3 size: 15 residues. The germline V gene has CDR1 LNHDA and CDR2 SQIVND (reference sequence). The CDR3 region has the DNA TGTGCCAGTAGTAATCTGGCAGAAGATAATTCACCCCTCAACTTT. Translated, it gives CASSNLAEDNSPLNF.

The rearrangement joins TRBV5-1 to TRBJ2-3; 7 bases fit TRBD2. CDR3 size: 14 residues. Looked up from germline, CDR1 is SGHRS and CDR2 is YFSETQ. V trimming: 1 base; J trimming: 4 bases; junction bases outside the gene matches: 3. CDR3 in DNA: TGCGCCAGCAGCTTGAGCGGGATACCAGATACGCAGTATTTT. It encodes CASSLSGIPDTQYF. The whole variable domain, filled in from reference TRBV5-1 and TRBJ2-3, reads KAGVTQTPRYLIKTRGQQVTLSCSPISGHRSVSWYQQTPGQGLQFLFEYFSETQRNKGNFPGRFSGRQFSNSRSEMNVSTLELGDSALYLCASSLSGIPDTQYFGPGTRLTVL.

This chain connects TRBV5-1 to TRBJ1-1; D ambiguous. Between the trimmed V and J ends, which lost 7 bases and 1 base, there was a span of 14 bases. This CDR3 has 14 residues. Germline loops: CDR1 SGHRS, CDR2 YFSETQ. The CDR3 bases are TGCGCCAGCCGTGTAGGAGCGGGGAACACTGAAGCTTTCTTT. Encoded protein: CASRVGAGNTEAFF.

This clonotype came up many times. The CDR3 DNA follows: TGTGCCAGCAGTTACCCTCTAGGGGAGTTCTACAATGAGCAGTTCTTC. Its translation is CASSYPLGEFYNEQFF. The chain uses TRBV6-2 or TRBV6-3 and TRBJ2-1; perhaps D is TRBD1 or TRBD2 (5 bases each). Trimming removed 2 bases at V and 3 bases at J, with 14 bases between. The CDR3 runs to 16 residues. The germline V gene has CDR1 MNHEY and CDR2 SVGEGT.

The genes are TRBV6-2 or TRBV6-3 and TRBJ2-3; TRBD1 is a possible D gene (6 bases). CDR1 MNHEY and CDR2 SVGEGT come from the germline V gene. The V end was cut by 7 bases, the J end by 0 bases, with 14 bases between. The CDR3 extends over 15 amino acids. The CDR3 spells CASIQGSVSTDTQYF. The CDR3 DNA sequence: TGTGCCAGCATCCAGGGGAGCGTGAGCACAGATACGCAGTATTTT.

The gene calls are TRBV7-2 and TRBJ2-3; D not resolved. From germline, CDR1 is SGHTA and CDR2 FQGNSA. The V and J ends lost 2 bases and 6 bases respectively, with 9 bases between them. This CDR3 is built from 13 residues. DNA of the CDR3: TGTGCCAGCAGCTTATTTGAGTGGGATACGCAGTATTTT. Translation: CASSLFEWDTQYF. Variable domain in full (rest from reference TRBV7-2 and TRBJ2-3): GAGVSQSPSNKVTEKGKDVELRCDPISGHTALYWYRQSLGQGLEFLIYFQGNSAPDKSGLPSDRFSAERTGGSVSTLTIQRTQQEDSAVYLCASSLFEWDTQYFGPGTRLTVL.

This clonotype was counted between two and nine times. Here the CDR3 DNA reads TGCAGTGCCCGGGGACTAAGCTCCTACGAGCAGTACTTC. Protein product: CSARGLSSYEQYF. V is TRBV20-1 and J is TRBJ2-7, with 7 bases fitting TRBD2. This CDR3 region has 13 residues. Germline V gene data show CDR1 as DFQATT and CDR2 as SNEGSKA (reference sequence). With V trimmed by 6 bases and J by 0 bases, 5 bases remained unmatched.

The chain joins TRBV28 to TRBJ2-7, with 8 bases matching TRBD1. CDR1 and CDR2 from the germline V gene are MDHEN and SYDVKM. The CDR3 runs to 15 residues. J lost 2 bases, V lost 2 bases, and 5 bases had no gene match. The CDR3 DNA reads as TGTGCCAGCAGTTTAGGGACAGGCGTTCCCTACGAGCAGTACTTC. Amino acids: CASSLGTGVPYEQYF.

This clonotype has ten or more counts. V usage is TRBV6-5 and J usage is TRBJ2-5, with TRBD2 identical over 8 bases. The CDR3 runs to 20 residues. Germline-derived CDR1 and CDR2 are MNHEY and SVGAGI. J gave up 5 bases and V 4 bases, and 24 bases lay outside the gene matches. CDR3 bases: TGTGCCAGCAGTTCCCTTCAGCGTACTTTTTTGGCGGGAGGAGGGGAGACCCAGTACTTC. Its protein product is CASSSLQRTFLAGGGETQYF.

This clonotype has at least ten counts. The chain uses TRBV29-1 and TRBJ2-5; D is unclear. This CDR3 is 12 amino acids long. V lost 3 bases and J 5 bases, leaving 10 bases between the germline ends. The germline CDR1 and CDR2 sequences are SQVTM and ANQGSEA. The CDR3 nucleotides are TGCAGCGTTGAGGAAACTTCGGAGACCCAGTACTTC. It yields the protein CSVEETSETQYF.

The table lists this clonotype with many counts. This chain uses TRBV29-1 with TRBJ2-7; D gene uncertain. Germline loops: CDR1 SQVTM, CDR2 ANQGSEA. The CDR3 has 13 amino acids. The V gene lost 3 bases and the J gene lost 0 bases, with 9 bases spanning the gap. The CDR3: CSVEDESSYEQYF. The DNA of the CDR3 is TGCAGCGTTGAGGATGAGAGCTCCTACGAGCAGTACTTC.

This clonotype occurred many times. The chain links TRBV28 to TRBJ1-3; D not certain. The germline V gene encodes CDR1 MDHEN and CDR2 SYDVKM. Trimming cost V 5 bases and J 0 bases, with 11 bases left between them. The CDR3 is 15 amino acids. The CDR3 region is CASSPLPNSGNTIYF. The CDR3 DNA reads TGTGCCAGCAGTCCTCTACCGAACTCTGGAAACACCATATATTTT.

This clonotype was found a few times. The CDR3 DNA reads TGTGCCTGTCCGGGACTAGGGTCCTACAATGAGCAGTTCTTC. It translates to CACPGLGSYNEQFF. V gene TRBV30 combines with J gene TRBJ2-1, with 8 nucleotides matching TRBD2. In germline, CDR1 is GTSNPN, CDR2 SVGIG (reference sequence). The CDR3 is made up of 14 amino acids. Germline trimming cut 6 bases from V and 1 base from J; bases unmatched to any gene: 5.

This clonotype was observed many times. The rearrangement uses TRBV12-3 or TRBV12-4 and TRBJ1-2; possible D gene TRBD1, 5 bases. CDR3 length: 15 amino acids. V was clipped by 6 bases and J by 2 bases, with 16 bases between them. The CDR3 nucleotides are TGTGCCAGCAGCCGAGAGCACTCAGGGAACTATGGCTACACCTTC. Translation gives CASSREHSGNYGYTF.

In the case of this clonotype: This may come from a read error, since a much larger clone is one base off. In DNA, the CDR3 is TGTGCCAGCAGCTTAGAAGCGTGGGAGACCCAGTCCTTC. It specifies CASSLEAWETQSF. This chain connects TRBV7-8 to TRBJ2-5, with TRBD2 as a possible D gene (5 bases). CDR1 SGHVS and CDR2 FQNEAQ come from the germline V gene. The CDR3 contains 13 residues. Complete variable domain (other parts from reference TRBV7-8 and TRBJ2-5): GAGVSQSPRYKVAKRGQDVALRCDPISGHVSLFWYQQALGQGPEFLTYFQNEAQLDKSGLPSDRFFAERPEGSVSTLKIQRTQQEDSAVYLCASSLEAWETQSFGPGTRLLVL.

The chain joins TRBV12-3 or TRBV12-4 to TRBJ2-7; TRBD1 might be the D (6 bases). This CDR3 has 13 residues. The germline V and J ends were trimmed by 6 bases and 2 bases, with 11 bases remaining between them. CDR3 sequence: CASRQGSTYEQYF. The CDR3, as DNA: TGTGCCAGCAGACAGGGTTCCACCTACGAGCAGTACTTC.

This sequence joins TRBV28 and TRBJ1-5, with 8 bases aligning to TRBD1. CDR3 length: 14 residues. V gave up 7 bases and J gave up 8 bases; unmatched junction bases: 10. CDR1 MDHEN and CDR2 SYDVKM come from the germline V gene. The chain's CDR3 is CASTITGGDEPQHF. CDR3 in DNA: TGTGCCAGCACGATAACAGGGGGGGATGAGCCCCAGCATTTT.